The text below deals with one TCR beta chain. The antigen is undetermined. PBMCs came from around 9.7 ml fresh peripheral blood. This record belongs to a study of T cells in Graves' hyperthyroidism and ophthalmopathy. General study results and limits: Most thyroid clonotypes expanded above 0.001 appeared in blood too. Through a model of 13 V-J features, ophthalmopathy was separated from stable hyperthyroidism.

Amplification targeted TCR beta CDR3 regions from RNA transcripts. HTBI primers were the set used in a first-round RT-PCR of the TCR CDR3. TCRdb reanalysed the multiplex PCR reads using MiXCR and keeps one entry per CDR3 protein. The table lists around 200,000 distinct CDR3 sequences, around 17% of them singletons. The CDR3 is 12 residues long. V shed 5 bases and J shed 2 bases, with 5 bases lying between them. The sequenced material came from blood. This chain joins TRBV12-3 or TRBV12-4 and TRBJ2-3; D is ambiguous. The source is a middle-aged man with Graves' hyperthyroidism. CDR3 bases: TGTGCCAGCAGTCTAATCACAGATACGCAGTATTTT. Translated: CASSLITDTQYF.